This T cell receptor (beta chain) originates from a study of vaccination and CD4 T cells after COVID-19. About the research overall: The cells in question were stimulated using overlapping spike peptides derived from SARS-CoV-2, HCoV-NL63, HCoV-OC43 and HCoV-229E.

About this clonotype: The antigen remains unidentified.

As for treatment: roughly 10-day PBMC culture with coronavirus spike peptide pools or control peptides (ViraFEST assay). The authors isolated CD4+ T cells by negative selection after about 10 days of culture. Sequencing of DNA taken from cultured CD4+ T cells relied on the Oncomine TCR Beta short-read assay. TCRdb analysed the PCR reads with MiXCR anew, one entry per CDR3 protein. Here the sample spans around 9,300 distinct CDR3 sequences, over 30% being singletons. The receptor was derived from a human donor who had recovered from COVID-19. Sequenced: CD4+ T cells from blood, cultured in vitro.

CDR3 DNA: TGTGCCAGCAGATGGACTAGCGGGGGGAGAGTGGCAGATACGCAGTATTTT. It is translated as CASRWTSGGRVADTQYF. The chain is built from TRBV5-4 and TRBJ2-3, with TRBD2 matching over 14 bases. V shed 5 bases and J 4 bases; nucleotides not matched to a gene: 9. CDR1 is SGHNT, CDR2 YYREEE, per germline (reference sequence). The CDR3 is made up of 17 amino acids.